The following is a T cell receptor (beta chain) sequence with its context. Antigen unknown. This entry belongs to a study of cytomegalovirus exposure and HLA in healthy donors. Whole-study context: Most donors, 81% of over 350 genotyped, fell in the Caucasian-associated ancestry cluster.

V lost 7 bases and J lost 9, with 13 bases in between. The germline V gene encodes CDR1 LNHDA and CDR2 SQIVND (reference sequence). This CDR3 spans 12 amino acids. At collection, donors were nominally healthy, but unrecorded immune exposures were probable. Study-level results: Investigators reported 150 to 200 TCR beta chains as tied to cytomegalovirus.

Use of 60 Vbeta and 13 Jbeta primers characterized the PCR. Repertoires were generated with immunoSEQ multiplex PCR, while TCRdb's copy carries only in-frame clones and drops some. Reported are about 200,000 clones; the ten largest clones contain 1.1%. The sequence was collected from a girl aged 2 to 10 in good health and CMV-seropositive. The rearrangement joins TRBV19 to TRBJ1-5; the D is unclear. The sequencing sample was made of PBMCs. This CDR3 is CASTAAGGPQHF. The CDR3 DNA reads TGTGCCAGTACGGCAGCCGGCGGGCCCCAGCATTTT.